The clone carrying this T cell receptor beta chain was counted between two and nine times. This record belongs to a study of blood T cells in healthy people across ages. V shed 0 bases and J shed 3 bases, with 8 bases lying between them. Germline V gene data show CDR1 as SEHNR and CDR2 as FQNEAQ (reference sequence). The CDR3 is 14 amino acids. Together with a sample-barcoded 5' primer, a J-beta primer mix was included in a second PCR lasting roughly 6 to 12 cycles. TCRdb used MiXCR to reprocess the 5' RACE reads, holding one entry per CDR3 protein. Of 700,000 or so distinct CDR3 sequences in the sample, 22% were seen once.

The sample consisted of blood. This receptor was identified in an older man in good health. The chain recombines TRBV7-9 with TRBJ2-5, with D uncertain. The CDR3 region is CASSLALTEETQYF. In DNA, the CDR3 is TGTGCCAGCAGCTTAGCGCTGACCGAAGAGACCCAGTACTTC.